The 8 T cell receptor beta chains presented below share a single source sample, sequenced in a study of beta chain features in type 1 diabetes. Every bit of the isolated RNA underwent reverse transcription, so sequencing read expressed TCRB transcripts. Measured with immunoSEQ multiplex PCR; TCRdb has only the in-frame clones, and not every one. Altogether hundreds of thousands of clones are present, roughly 16% being singletons, with the ten largest covering approximately 0.093%. Sequencing used naive CD4+ T cells from blood. Receptors were obtained from a man aged 18 to 29 in good health.

The chain has TRBV10-3 and TRBJ2-1; tentatively, D is TRBD2 (7 bases). V was pared by 9 bases and J by 5 bases, with 17 bases between. Germline values: CDR1 ENHRY, CDR2 SYGVKD. CDR3 length equals 14 residues. The CDR3 nucleotides are TGTGCCATGGGCCTGGCGGGGGCCAACAATGAGCAGTTCTTC. As protein: CAMGLAGANNEQFF.

The chain joins TRBV7-9 to TRBJ2-1, with D perhaps matching TRBD2 (6 bases). The germline V and J ends were trimmed by 5 bases and 5 bases, with 13 bases remaining between them. The CDR3 runs 14 residues. Per the germline V gene, CDR1 is SEHNR and CDR2 is FQNEAQ (reference sequence). CDR3 nucleotides: TGTGCCAGCAGCGGGAGGTGGGCGAACAATGAGCAGTTCTTC. Its protein product is CASSGRWANNEQFF.

This clone was observed a handful of times. The chain joins TRBV4-3 to TRBJ1-1, with a possible D match to TRBD1 (5 bases). Germline V gene data show CDR1 as LGHNA and CDR2 as YSLEER. Trimming shortened V by 3 bases and J by 4 bases, and 12 bases separated the two germline ends. The CDR3 spans 14 residues. Here the CDR3 reads CASSHRGGITEAFF. The CDR3 DNA follows: TGCGCCAGCAGCCATAGGGGAGGGATCACTGAAGCTTTCTTT.

The rearrangement links TRBV5-4 to TRBJ1-1, with D perhaps TRBD1 (6 bases). CDR1 SGHNT and CDR2 YYREEE come from the germline V gene (reference sequence). V was clipped by 4 bases and J by 1 base, with 14 bases between them. The CDR3 has 15 amino acids. The CDR3 DNA reads TGTGCCAGCAGCCTATATCCGACAGGGAACACTGAAGCTTTCTTT. It codes for CASSLYPTGNTEAFF.

CDR3 sequence reads: CASYMRMNTEAFF. The CDR3 DNA is TGTGCCAGCTATATGCGGATGAACACTGAAGCTTTCTTT. The rearrangement links TRBV2 to TRBJ1-1; D unresolved. Germline V gives CDR1 SNHLY, CDR2 FYNNEI. The CDR3 covers 13 residues. V shed 8 bases and J shed 0 bases, with 10 bases lying between them.

This clone was counted only a few times. The CDR3 region is CASSPGLAGAQEQYF. CDR3 sequence (DNA): TGCGCCAGCAGCCCGGGACTAGCGGGGGCTCAAGAGCAGTACTTC. The chain is built from TRBV5-1 and TRBJ2-7, with TRBD2 matching 14 bases. The junction had 7 bases not matched to a gene; V was cut back by 4 bases and J by 7 bases. CDR1 is SGHRS, CDR2 YFSETQ, per germline. This CDR3 comprises 15 residues.

In this sample, this clone turned up a few times. The genes are TRBV10-2 and TRBJ2-1; 10 positions agree with TRBD2. With 7 bases clipped from V and 6 bases from J, the junction kept 9 bases outside the gene matches. Germline assignment: CDR1 WSHSY and CDR2 SAAADI. The CDR3 sequence is 15 residues long. CDR3 sequence (DNA): TGCGCCAGCAAATTTGCTAGCGGGGGACTCAATGAGCAGTTCTTC. Its translation is CASKFASGGLNEQFF.

This clone was found a few times. V gene TRBV25-1 combines with J gene TRBJ2-7; the match to TRBD2 covers 8 bases. V lost 4 bases and J lost 5; bases outside the gene matches: 10. The CDR3 loop spans 15 amino acids. Germline V CDR1 and CDR2: MGHDK, SYGVNS. The CDR3 sequence is CASSGNVAGSDEQYF. For the CDR3, the DNA is TGTGCCAGCAGTGGAAACGTAGCGGGAAGCGACGAGCAGTACTTC.